This note documents a single T cell receptor beta chain sequence. The donors were members of the validation cohort comprising some 120 subjects, separate from the roughly 730-subject first cohort. This sample stems from a study of cytomegalovirus exposure and HLA in healthy donors. About the research overall: The same platform used for the roughly 600 first-cohort repertoires was also used for the approximately 120 validation repertoires, as a later analysis reported.

Using immunoSEQ multiplex PCR, the repertoire was profiled, and TCRdb retains in-frame clones only, with some absent. The sample lists some 71,000 clones, approximately 94% seen once, with more than 1% in the top ten. This TCR was sampled from a woman aged 18 to 35 in good health and CMV-seronegative. Sequencing input: PBMCs.

CDR3: CASRRQGNEKLFF. CDR3 bases: TGTGCCAGCAGACGACAGGGAAATGAAAAACTGTTTTTT. This sequence joins TRBV28 and TRBJ1-4, with TRBD1 matching over 7 bases. J was trimmed by 5 bases and V by 6 bases; bases with no gene match: 3. CDR3 size: 13 residues. The germline V gene has CDR1 MDHEN and CDR2 SYDVKM.